One and the same sample provided the 31 T cell receptor beta chains below, sequenced in a study of T cell responses to AZD1222 COVID-19 vaccine. The repertoire was sequenced with immunoSEQ multiplex PCR; TCRdb's copy has only in-frame clones and lacks some. The sample yields 70,000 to 75,000 clones, about three quarters seen once. The sample here was peripheral blood, taken 28 days after the second AZD1222 dose. These TCRs come from an adult who received the AZD1222 COVID-19 vaccine.

This clone was seen just once. In DNA, the CDR3 is TGTGCCAGCAGCATACAAAGGAACTATGGCTACACCTTC. The encoded protein is CASSIQRNYGYTF. The chain recombines TRBV28 with TRBJ1-2; D is undetermined. CDR1 and CDR2 (germline): MDHEN, SYDVKM. With 6 bases removed from V and 2 bases from J, the gap between germline ends came to 10 bases. The CDR3 has 13 amino acids.

V is TRBV27 and J is TRBJ1-6; 8 bases are a match to TRBD1. The germline V gene has CDR1 MNHEY and CDR2 SMNVEV (reference sequence). This CDR3 is built from 17 residues. Trimming took 4 bases from V and 2 from J; bases not matched to a gene: 7. CDR3 loop: CASSSKQGATYNSPLHF. The CDR3 DNA sequence: TGTGCCAGCAGTTCAAAGCAGGGGGCTACCTATAATTCACCCCTCCACTTT.

This clone was counted only a few times. The V call is TRBV21-1, the J call TRBJ2-7; TRBD2 is the table's D call, not checked against the DNA. TRBV21-1 is given as a pseudogene. The CDR3 contains 16 residues. CDR3 in amino acids: CASSKARTSQLGEQYF. As DNA, the CDR3 is TGTGCCAGCAGCAAAGCTCGGACTAGCCAGCTCGGCGAGCAGTACTTC.

Ten or more counts support this clone. The chain joins TRBV16 to TRBJ2-1; D is unresolved. CDR1 is KGHSY, CDR2 FQNENV, per germline. The CDR3 runs 13 residues. V was clipped by 3 bases and J by 7 bases, with 10 bases between them. CDR3 nucleotide sequence: TGTGCCAGCAGCCATTTCCCCGCGAATGAGCAGTTCTTC. Encoded protein: CASSHFPANEQFF.

There are a few counts of this clone. V and J are TRBV10-1 and TRBJ2-7; D unclear. This CDR3 has 13 amino acids. Germline assignment: CDR1 WNHNN and CDR2 SYGVQD (reference sequence). The V gene lost 8 bases and the J gene lost 3 bases, with 14 bases spanning the gap. CDR3 protein: CASPGVAYYEQYF. CDR3 sequence (DNA): TGCGCCAGCCCCGGCGTAGCCTACTACGAGCAGTACTTC.

The chain's CDR3 is CASSQVGGSEAFF. In nucleotides, the CDR3 is TGTGCCAGCAGCCAAGTAGGGGGATCTGAAGCTTTCTTT. This chain connects TRBV14 to TRBJ1-1, with D possibly TRBD1 on 6 matching bases. The germline V and J ends were trimmed by 1 base and 6 bases, with 9 bases remaining between them. Germline-derived CDR1 and CDR2 are SGHDN and FVKESK. CDR3 length: 13 residues.

This chain links TRBV30 with TRBJ2-5, with 13 bases identical to TRBD2. This CDR3 has 18 residues. The ends lost 2 bases at V and 5 bases at J; junction bases unmatched: 14. From germline, CDR1 is GTSNPN and CDR2 SVGIG (reference sequence). CDR3 residues: CAWSIVGTSGTPGETQYF. CDR3 sequence (DNA): TGTGCCTGGAGTATTGTGGGGACTAGCGGGACCCCCGGGGAGACCCAGTACTTC.

This chain links TRBV5-1 with TRBJ1-1; D gene unclear. The CDR3 is 14 amino acids. V was clipped by 1 base and J by 6 bases, with 13 bases between them. Germline CDR1 and CDR2: SGHRS and YFSETQ. The CDR3 DNA is TGCGCCAGCAGCTTGAAACAGACCGCCGCTGAAGCTTTCTTT. This sequence encodes CASSLKQTAAEAFF.

The genes are TRBV6-5 and TRBJ1-4; no definite D call. V was clipped by 0 bases and J by 4 bases, with 6 bases between them. CDR1 and CDR2 (germline): MNHEY, SVGAGI. This CDR3 has 14 residues. The CDR3 region has the DNA TGTGCCAGCAGTTACTCAGCGTTTAATGAAAAACTGTTTTTT. Its translation: CASSYSAFNEKLFF.

For the CDR3, the DNA is TGTGCCACCAGTGTACTAGCGGGGGACACCGGGGAGCTGTTTTTT. Protein: CATSVLAGDTGELFF. The gene calls are TRBV24-1 and TRBJ2-2, with TRBD2 matching over 11 bases. Germline lookup yields CDR1 KGHDR and CDR2 SFDVKD. The CDR3 spans 15 residues. Trimming removed 5 bases from V and 3 bases from J; junction bases left unmatched: 1.

V is TRBV7-8 and J is TRBJ2-7; D is possibly TRBD1 (6 bases). Trimming removed 5 bases from V and 3 bases from J, with 17 bases in between. This CDR3 is built from 15 residues. The germline CDR1 and CDR2 sequences are SGHVS and FQNEAQ. As DNA, the CDR3 is TGTGCCAGCAGCCAAACACTACAGGGAGACTACGAGCAGTACTTC. Its protein is CASSQTLQGDYEQYF.

This chain links TRBV6-1 with TRBJ1-1; 7 bases line up with TRBD1. Per the germline V gene, CDR1 is MNHNS and CDR2 is SASEGT. The CDR3 is made up of 15 amino acids. Unmatched junction bases numbered 5, after V lost 3 bases and J lost 1 base. The CDR3 is CASSDTGARNTEAFF. Here the CDR3 DNA reads TGTGCCAGCAGTGATACAGGGGCGCGGAACACTGAAGCTTTCTTT.

The V and J genes are TRBV6-5 and TRBJ2-7, with D maybe TRBD1 (6 bases). The CDR3 is 14 amino acids. Germline V gives CDR1 MNHEY, CDR2 SVGAGI. V dropped 10 bases and J dropped 0 bases, with 16 bases sitting between them. The CDR3 protein is CATSPHRDSYEQYF. The CDR3 coding sequence is TGTGCCACCTCACCCCACAGGGACTCCTACGAGCAGTACTTC.

The chain uses TRBV7-3 and TRBJ2-1; no clear D gene. V dropped 1 base and J dropped 7 bases, with 8 bases sitting between them. CDR3 size: 13 residues. Germline CDR1 SGHTA, CDR2 FQGTGA. For the CDR3, the DNA is TGTGCCAGCAGCTTAAGTGCCGGGAATGAGCAGTTCTTC. Residues: CASSLSAGNEQFF.

This clone is labeled medium-sized (0.01 to 0.1%). DNA for the CDR3: TGTGCCAGTAGCCTACAGGGGGCAAATTCACCCCTCCACTTT. Its translation is CASSLQGANSPLHF. The V call is TRBV19, the J call TRBJ1-6; 9 bases are a match to TRBD1. CDR1 is LNHDA and CDR2 is SQIVND in the germline V gene (reference sequence). With 6 bases clipped from V and 7 bases from J, the junction kept 4 bases outside the gene matches. The CDR3 is 14 residues long.

The chain is built from TRBV6-1 and TRBJ1-2, with TRBD1 matching 7 bases. This CDR3 spans 17 amino acids. The trim removed 1 base at V and 1 base at J, leaving 9 bases unmatched. The germline V gene encodes CDR1 MNHNS and CDR2 SASEGT. CDR3: CASSEVLGQAFNYGYTF. In nucleotides, the CDR3 is TGTGCCAGCAGTGAAGTACTAGGACAGGCCTTTAACTATGGCTACACCTTC.

This chain uses TRBV7-8 with TRBJ2-1; no firm D call. Trimming stripped 0 bases from V and 0 bases from J, with 12 bases between. Germline values: CDR1 SGHVS, CDR2 FQNEAQ. This CDR3 is built from 17 residues. CDR3 amino acids: CASSLAVGSGSYNEQFF. CDR3 sequence (DNA): TGTGCCAGCAGCTTAGCCGTTGGCAGTGGCTCCTACAATGAGCAGTTCTTC.

This chain connects TRBV4-3 to TRBJ2-7, with TRBD2 identical over 11 bases. The CDR3 totals 18 residues. The ends lost 0 bases at V and 2 bases at J; junction bases unmatched: 9. Germline V CDR1 and CDR2: LGHNA, YSLEER. CDR3 nucleotide sequence: TGCGCCAGCAGCCAAGAACTAGCGGGAGCCTACCTTCCCTACGAGCAGTACTTC. Translation: CASSQELAGAYLPYEQYF.

In its sample, this clone was seen a few times. This chain links TRBV28 with TRBJ1-5, with D possibly TRBD1 on 6 matching bases. This CDR3 is built from 15 residues. Per the germline V gene, CDR1 is MDHEN and CDR2 is SYDVKM. Deletions cut 7 bases from V and 3 bases from J, with 16 bases between. CDR3 nucleotide sequence: TGTGCCAGCAAAGGGGGGCAGGGCGACAATCAGCCCCAGCATTTT. It specifies CASKGGQGDNQPQHF.

The V and J genes are TRBV5-1 and TRBJ2-2; perhaps TRBD2 as D (6 bases). The ends were cut back, 0 bases at V and 5 bases at J, with 8 bases in the middle. Germline V gene data show CDR1 as SGHRS and CDR2 as YFSETQ. CDR3 size: 14 residues. The CDR3 sequence is CASSLAGETGELFF. The CDR3 DNA is TGCGCCAGCAGCTTGGCGGGGGAGACCGGGGAGCTGTTTTTT.

This clone was seen just once. This chain connects TRBV5-8 to TRBJ1-1; the D is unclear. The CDR3 covers 14 residues. The ends were cut back, 4 bases at V and 1 base at J, with 11 bases in the middle. Germline lookup yields CDR1 SGHTS and CDR2 YDEGEE. CDR3 protein: CASSDRFQNTEAFF. CDR3 nucleotides: TGTGCCAGCAGCGACCGGTTCCAGAACACTGAAGCTTTCTTT.

The rearrangement uses TRBV19 and TRBJ1-1; D is undetermined. This CDR3 contains 12 residues. With 6 bases removed from V and 0 bases from J, the gap between germline ends came to 5 bases. Germline values: CDR1 LNHDA, CDR2 SQIVND (reference sequence). Here the CDR3 reads CASRALNTEAFF. The CDR3 DNA reads as TGTGCCAGTAGGGCTTTGAACACTGAAGCTTTCTTT.

This chain links TRBV30 with TRBJ1-4, with TRBD1 as a possible D gene (6 bases). The CDR3 contains 14 residues. Germline assignment: CDR1 GTSNPN and CDR2 SVGIG (reference sequence). V gave up 3 bases and J gave up 3 bases, with 11 bases separating them. The CDR3 DNA reads TGTGCCTGGAGACTTCAGGGGTCTAATGAAAAACTGTTTTTT. This sequence encodes CAWRLQGSNEKLFF.

The V gene is TRBV18, the J gene TRBJ1-1; D ambiguous. The CDR3 is 15 amino acids. The V end lost 1 base, the J end lost 2 bases, and 11 bases lay between the germline ends. In germline, CDR1 is KGHSH, CDR2 LQKENI. The DNA of the CDR3 is TGTGCCAGCTCACCACAATCAGAAGCAAACACTGAAGCTTTCTTT. Translated, it gives CASSPQSEANTEAFF.

This rearrangement joins TRBV29-1 to TRBJ1-5; possibly TRBD1 for D (5 bases). This CDR3 has 12 residues. CDR1 and CDR2 from the germline V gene are SQVTM and ANQGSEA. V was clipped by 5 bases and J by 4 bases, with 9 bases between them. CDR3 in DNA: TGCAGCGTTAGGGACGGGAATCAGCCCCAGCATTTT. It yields the protein CSVRDGNQPQHF. Combining the CDR3 with reference TRBV29-1 and TRBJ1-5 gives the whole variable domain SAVISQKPSRDICQRGTSLTIQCQVDSQVTMMFWYRQQPGQSLTLIATANQGSEATYESGFVIDKFPISRPNLTFSTLTVSNMSPEDSSIYLCSVRDGNQPQHFGDGTRLSIL.

This rearrangement joins TRBV7-9 to TRBJ2-5, with D possibly matching TRBD2 (6 bases). This CDR3 comprises 13 residues. Trimming left V 6 bases short and J 7 bases short, with 15 bases between. Germline V gene lookup returns CDR1 SEHNR and CDR2 FQNEAQ (reference sequence). CDR3 bases: TGTGCCAGCAGTACCCCGGAGGGAGGGACCCAGTACTTC. Its protein product is CASSTPEGGTQYF.

V usage is TRBV7-3 and J usage is TRBJ2-3, with a possible D match to TRBD2 (6 bases). Germline lookup yields CDR1 SGHTA and CDR2 FQGTGA. Trimming took 5 bases from V and 4 from J, leaving 10 bases between them. The CDR3 totals 13 residues. CDR3 in amino acids: CASSTGLADTQYF. The CDR3 DNA sequence: TGTGCCAGCAGCACGGGACTGGCAGATACGCAGTATTTT.

CDR3 residues: CASRADRGPDSPLHF. CDR3 bases: TGTGCCAGCAGGGCGGACAGGGGGCCAGATTCACCCCTCCACTTT. The chain couples TRBV2 to TRBJ1-6, with 11 bases aligning to TRBD1. The CDR3 is made up of 15 amino acids. The germline V gene has CDR1 SNHLY and CDR2 FYNNEI. The junction had 6 bases not matched to a gene; V was cut back by 6 bases and J by 8 bases.

This clone was seen only a few times. The rearrangement uses TRBV7-2 and TRBJ1-1; D gene unclear. The germline V gene has CDR1 SGHTA and CDR2 FQGNSA. The CDR3 contains 13 residues. Trimming pared 2 bases from V and 0 bases from J, leaving 4 bases between. The CDR3 sequence: CASSLHMNTEAFF. The DNA for the CDR3 is TGTGCCAGCAGCTTACATATGAACACTGAAGCTTTCTTT.

This clone was seen a handful of times. This chain joins TRBV7-2 and TRBJ1-2, with no clear D. V was shortened by 1 base and J by 3 bases, with 9 bases between the two germline ends. This CDR3 comprises 14 residues. Germline-derived CDR1 and CDR2 are SGHTA and FQGNSA. In DNA, the CDR3 is TGTGCCAGCAGCTTAGGCCCGGGATACTATGGCTACACCTTC. Translating it yields CASSLGPGYYGYTF.

V gene TRBV29-1 combines with J gene TRBJ1-2; TRBD1 aligns across 9 bases. Germline lookup yields CDR1 SQVTM and CDR2 ANQGSEA. This CDR3 has 11 amino acids. In DNA, the CDR3 is TGCAGTGCGGGACAGGGCGATGGCTACACCTTC. Its protein product is CSAGQGDGYTF.